This T cell receptor (beta chain) originates from a study of cytomegalovirus exposure and HLA in healthy donors. This clone was detected only once. The antigen is not known. The study ran its PCR with 60 Vbeta and 13 Jbeta primers. In the original workflow: Some 12 million shared chains were among the 80 million or so unique TCR beta chains that a later analysis counted. Clones were read by immunoSEQ multiplex PCR, and TCRdb kept only the in-frame ones, dropping some. V, J and clone size were drawn from that table, and D and trimming were deduced from the DNA. The sample has about 170,000 clones; 76% are singletons. Study-wide findings and caveats: A few chains tied to CMV proved CMV antigen-specific in vitro.

The source material was PBMCs. The receptor comes from a female donor in good health and CMV-seronegative.

The CDR3 DNA is TGTGCCAGCAGCTCAGACAGGGTCTACGAGCAGTACTTC. This sequence encodes CASSSDRVYEQYF. The V and J genes are TRBV11-2 and TRBJ2-7; 7 bases fit TRBD1. J was trimmed by 3 bases and V by 4 bases; bases with no gene match: 3. The CDR3 covers 13 residues. The germline V gene encodes CDR1 SGHAT and CDR2 FQNNGV.